These 13 T cell receptor beta chains were sequenced from one sample in a study of identical twins. TCRdb analysed the 5' RACE reads with MiXCR anew, one entry per CDR3 protein. The sample comprises 400,000 to 550,000 distinct CDR3 sequences, 22% of which are singletons, and approximately 0.95% rests with the top ten. The same sample was also used in a study of T cells expressing NK-cell markers.

Sample: CD4+ T cells sorted from blood. The receptors derive from a woman under 30 in good health.

The V and J genes are TRBV6-2 or TRBV6-3 and TRBJ1-5; D ambiguous. The ends were cut back, 6 bases at V and 6 bases at J, with 18 bases in the middle. Per germline, CDR1 MNHEY and CDR2 SVGEGT. The CDR3 spans 15 residues. For the CDR3, the DNA is TGTGCCAGCAGCCAAAAAAACGCCGAGGGTCAGCCCCAGCATTTT. Translated, it gives CASSQKNAEGQPQHF.

This clonotype was observed many times. The V gene is TRBV5-1, the J gene TRBJ1-1; tentative D call: TRBD1 (6 bases). Trimming removed 5 bases from V and 7 bases from J, with 12 bases in between. Germline V gene lookup returns CDR1 SGHRS and CDR2 YFSETQ. This CDR3 is built from 12 residues. The CDR3 DNA reads as TGCGCCAGCAGACAAGACAGGTATGAAGCTTTCTTT. It specifies CASRQDRYEAFF.

The rearrangement uses TRBV6-1 and TRBJ2-1; D is undetermined. V lost 2 bases and J lost 8, with 10 bases in between. There are 13 residues in the CDR3. CDR1 and CDR2 from the germline V gene are MNHNS and SASEGT. The CDR3 is CASSESYRDEQFF. The DNA of the CDR3 is TGTGCCAGCAGTGAATCATACCGGGATGAGCAGTTCTTC.

The J gene is TRBJ1-1, the V gene TRBV20-1; D unclear. This CDR3 comprises 15 residues. Trimming took off 6 bases at V and 1 base at J, with 18 bases between the two ends. CDR1 DFQATT and CDR2 SNEGSKA come from the germline V gene (reference sequence). The CDR3 sequence: CSARSRLRGNTEAFF. The CDR3 DNA follows: TGCAGTGCCAGATCACGACTTCGGGGGAACACTGAAGCTTTCTTT.

The chain carries TRBV6-2 or TRBV6-3 and TRBJ1-1; 9 nucleotides agree with TRBD1. Germline V gene data show CDR1 as MNHEY and CDR2 as SVGEGT. The CDR3 length is 13 residues. The V segment lost 6 bases and the J segment 7 bases; nucleotides outside the gene matches: 6. CDR3 amino acids: CASSGQGLGEAFF. The CDR3 bases are TGTGCCAGCAGCGGACAGGGGTTGGGTGAAGCTTTCTTT.

V gene TRBV12-3 or TRBV12-4 combines with J gene TRBJ1-5; D is ambiguous. Trimming took off 6 bases at V and 9 bases at J, with 12 bases between the two ends. The CDR3 sequence is 12 residues long. CDR3 bases: TGTGCCAGCAGATTCTCAATTCGGCCCCAGCATTTT. Its protein is CASRFSIRPQHF.

This CDR3 reads CASSSTGGVSYNEQFF. The CDR3 DNA reads as TGTGCCAGCAGTTCGACAGGGGGCGTCTCCTACAATGAGCAGTTCTTC. The chain combines TRBV9 with TRBJ2-1; 10 bases line up with TRBD1. There are 16 residues in the CDR3. The J segment lost 0 bases and the V segment lost 5 bases, leaving 5 bases of the junction unmatched. Germline CDR1 is SGDLS and CDR2 is YYNGEE.

This clonotype has just one count. This sequence joins TRBV20-1 and TRBJ1-1; perhaps TRBD1 as D (6 bases). Trimming stripped 6 bases from V and 7 bases from J, with 21 bases between. Germline CDR1 and CDR2: DFQATT and SNEGSKA (reference sequence). The CDR3 is made up of 14 amino acids. Here the CDR3 reads CSALVVGARSEAFF. The CDR3, as DNA: TGCAGTGCCCTAGTGGTGGGGGCGCGGAGTGAAGCTTTCTTT.

This clonotype was counted a few times. The V gene is TRBV20-1, the J gene TRBJ1-2; the D is unclear. The V end was cut by 1 base, the J end by 3 bases, with 9 bases between. Germline lookup yields CDR1 DFQATT and CDR2 SNEGSKA (reference sequence). The CDR3 runs 13 residues. The CDR3 coding sequence is TGCAGTGCTAGAGGAGGGTTCGACTATGGCTACACCTTC. It encodes CSARGGFDYGYTF.

This clonotype appeared a few times. The genes are TRBV20-1 and TRBJ2-4; D is perhaps TRBD2 (6 bases). Trimming shortened V by 5 bases and J by 6 bases, and 17 bases separated the two germline ends. The germline gives CDR1 DFQATT, CDR2 SNEGSKA (reference sequence). The CDR3 loop spans 14 amino acids. The CDR3, as DNA: TGCAGTGCTGTCCGGGAGCCAGCTACAAACATTCAGTACTTC. Protein sequence: CSAVREPATNIQYF.

V usage is TRBV20-1 and J usage is TRBJ1-2, with 8 bases that match TRBD1. Germline CDR1 reads DFQATT; CDR2 reads SNEGSKA (reference sequence). With 1 base clipped from V and 8 bases from J, the junction kept 9 bases outside the gene matches. CDR3 length equals 14 residues. CDR3 residues: CSARVLPQGAGYTF. CDR3 DNA sequence: TGCAGTGCTAGAGTCCTTCCGCAGGGGGCCGGCTACACCTTC.

This chain connects TRBV2 to TRBJ1-1, with unresolved D. The CDR3 totals 13 residues. V lost 0 bases to trimming and J lost 10 bases, with 12 bases between them. Germline CDR1 reads SNHLY; CDR2 reads FYNNEI. CDR3: CASSEAHPSRAFF. Here the CDR3 DNA reads TGTGCCAGCAGTGAAGCTCACCCCAGTCGAGCTTTCTTT. Drawing the rest from reference TRBV2 and TRBJ1-1, the complete variable domain is EPEVTQTPSHQVTQMGQEVILRCVPISNHLYFYWYRQILGQKVEFLVSFYNNEISEKSEIFDDQFSVERPDGSNFTLKIRSTKLEDSAMYFCASSEAHPSRAFFGQGTRLTVV.

V and J are TRBV9 and TRBJ2-1; TRBD1 is a possible D gene (5 bases). The CDR3 has 15 amino acids. The V and J ends lost 2 bases and 2 bases respectively, with 11 bases between them. Germline V gene lookup returns CDR1 SGDLS and CDR2 YYNGEE. DNA of the CDR3: TGTGCCAGCAGCGTGTTGACAGACACCTACAATGAGCAGTTCTTC. Protein sequence: CASSVLTDTYNEQFF.